The 19 T cell receptor beta chains given below trace back to one sample, sequenced in a study of glioma-infiltrating T cells after dendritic cell vaccination. The table came from immunoSEQ multiplex PCR; TCRdb's copy has only in-frame clones and leaves some out. Among over 70,000 clones listed, approximately 80% were seen once. The sequencing here drew on blood, taken before dendritic cell vaccination. The source is a human donor with glioblastoma.

This clone has just one count. J is TRBJ1-1 and V is TRBV5-1, with 7 bases that match TRBD1. The CDR3 contains 14 residues. Germline V gene sequence: CDR1 SGHRS, CDR2 YFSETQ. V lost 4 bases to trimming and J lost 0 bases; unmatched junction nucleotides: 3. CDR3 loop: CASSEGAVNTEAFF. DNA of the CDR3: TGCGCCAGCAGCGAGGGGGCGGTGAACACTGAAGCTTTCTTT.

This sequence joins TRBV27 and TRBJ2-3, with D possibly being TRBD2 (5 bases). V lost 5 bases and J 2 bases, leaving 14 bases between the germline ends. Per germline, CDR1 MNHEY and CDR2 SMNVEV (reference sequence). CDR3 size: 15 residues. The CDR3: CASSGGLVPTDTQYF. The CDR3 DNA follows: TGTGCCAGCAGTGGCGGACTGGTCCCCACAGATACGCAGTATTTT.

This rearrangement joins TRBV11-2 to TRBJ2-7; perhaps TRBD1 as D (5 bases). Between the trimmed V and J ends, which lost 1 base and 6 bases, there was a span of 7 bases. The CDR3 loop spans 12 amino acids. CDR1 SGHAT and CDR2 FQNNGV come from the germline V gene. CDR3 DNA: TGTGCCAGCAGCTTAGGGGGCCCCGAGCAGTACTTC. Encoded protein: CASSLGGPEQYF.

Only one count was recorded for this clone. The chain has TRBV15 and TRBJ1-2; 10 nucleotides agree with TRBD1. CDR1 and CDR2 from the germline V gene are LNHNV and YYDKDF (reference sequence). V lost 3 bases, J lost 7 bases, and 5 bases stayed unmatched. The CDR3 sequence is 14 residues long. CDR3 sequence (DNA): TGTGCCACCAGCAGTTCCCGACAGGGGGCTGGCTACACCTTC. It translates to CATSSSRQGAGYTF. The complete variable domain, with remaining parts taken from reference TRBV15 and TRBJ1-2, reads DAMVIQNPRYQVTQFGKPVTLSCSQTLNHNVMYWYQQKSSQAPKLLFHYYDKDFNNEADTPDNFQSRRPNTSFCFLDIRSPGLGDTAMYLCATSSSRQGAGYTFGSGTRLTVV.

The chain links TRBV7-2 to TRBJ2-3; 11 nucleotides agree with TRBD2. The CDR3 has 16 residues. Germline CDR1 SGHTA, CDR2 FQGNSA. The V and J ends lost 3 bases and 3 bases, in that order; junction bases with no gene match: 5. The CDR3 region is CASSFRLAGRTDTQYF. As DNA, the CDR3 is TGTGCCAGCAGCTTCAGACTAGCGGGGCGGACAGATACGCAGTATTTT. Filled out from reference TRBV7-2 and TRBJ2-3, the complete variable domain reads GAGVSQSPSNKVTEKGKDVELRCDPISGHTALYWYRQSLGQGLEFLIYFQGNSAPDKSGLPSDRFSAERTGGSVSTLTIQRTQQEDSAVYLCASSFRLAGRTDTQYFGPGTRLTVL.

The chain is built from TRBV4-2 and TRBJ2-3; 12 nucleotides match TRBD2. From germline, CDR1 is LGHNA and CDR2 YNFKEQ. The CDR3 sequence is 18 residues long. Trimming at V came to 4 bases and at J to 8 bases, leaving 16 bases not matched to a gene. CDR3: CASSRSTGTSGLLGTQYF. DNA for the CDR3: TGTGCCAGCAGCCGCTCGACCGGGACTAGCGGGCTACTTGGTACGCAGTATTTT.

The chain uses TRBV7-9 and TRBJ1-1; 7 bases align to TRBD1. Germline V lookup: CDR1 SEHNR, CDR2 FQNEAQ (reference sequence). The CDR3 is made up of 18 amino acids. The ends lost 4 bases at V and 0 bases at J; junction bases unmatched: 14. The chain's CDR3 is CASSSPTSRGQMNTEAFF. The CDR3 region has the DNA TGTGCCAGCAGCTCCCCGACGTCGCGGGGACAGATGAACACTGAAGCTTTCTTT.

This chain links TRBV29-1 with TRBJ2-5, with TRBD2 matching over 7 bases. The CDR3 runs 13 residues. J gave up 5 bases and V 6 bases, and 9 bases lay outside the gene matches. Germline values: CDR1 SQVTM, CDR2 ANQGSEA. In nucleotides, the CDR3 is TGCAGCGTAACTGGGGGGGATCAGGAGACCCAGTACTTC. Translating it yields CSVTGGDQETQYF.

V and J are TRBV4-1 and TRBJ1-3; TRBD1 matches 7 bases. The germline V gene encodes CDR1 MGHRA and CDR2 YSYEKL. This CDR3 comprises 15 residues. V shed 4 bases, J shed 0 bases, and the junction held 3 bases outside the gene matches. The CDR3 DNA reads as TGCGCCAGCAGCCCGGGGACAGACTCTGGAAACACCATATATTTT. Translating gives CASSPGTDSGNTIYF.

CDR3 sequence: CASTLWGHTEAFF. The CDR3 DNA reads as TGTGCCAGCACCCTCTGGGGGCACACTGAAGCTTTCTTT. The chain is built from TRBV28 and TRBJ1-1; perhaps TRBD1 as D (6 bases). This CDR3 comprises 13 residues. Germline assignment: CDR1 MDHEN and CDR2 SYDVKM. V dropped 7 bases and J dropped 3 bases, with 12 bases sitting between them.

The rearrangement links TRBV19 to TRBJ2-5; D remains ambiguous. The V end lost 4 bases, the J end lost 2 bases, and 11 bases lay between the germline ends. CDR3 size: 14 residues. CDR1 and CDR2 from the germline V gene are LNHDA and SQIVND (reference sequence). The CDR3 DNA follows: TGTGCCAGTAGTACCCTCCAAACTCAAGAGACCCAGTACTTC. It yields the protein CASSTLQTQETQYF.

This clone was picked up one time. V is TRBV19 and J is TRBJ1-5; 8 bases align to TRBD1. With 4 bases clipped from V and 6 bases from J, the junction kept 5 bases outside the gene matches. CDR1 and CDR2 (germline): LNHDA, SQIVND (reference sequence). This CDR3 comprises 14 residues. CDR3 DNA sequence: TGTGCCAGTAGTACAACAGGGGGGGGTCAGCCCCAGCATTTT. This translates into CASSTTGGGQPQHF.

This clone is a singleton in its sample. This chain links TRBV5-1 with TRBJ2-7; TRBD2 aligns across 7 bases. V was pared by 4 bases and J by 6 bases, with 10 bases of the junction left unmatched. Germline values: CDR1 SGHRS, CDR2 YFSETQ. This CDR3 has 14 residues. The CDR3 DNA follows: TGCGCCAGCAGCATGAGCTGGGGGGGAGGCGAGCAGTACTTC. Translated: CASSMSWGGGEQYF.

This clone has a handful of counts. The CDR3 loop reads CASRPRDRSYNEQFF. The CDR3 region has the DNA TGTGCCAGCAGGCCCCGGGACAGAAGTTACAATGAGCAGTTCTTC. The chain employs TRBV2 and TRBJ2-1; 7 nucleotides align to TRBD1. The V gene's germline CDR1 is SNHLY and CDR2 FYNNEI. CDR3 length: 15 residues. J was trimmed by 4 bases and V by 6 bases; bases with no gene match: 9. The full variable domain, with the rest looked up from reference TRBV2 and TRBJ2-1, is EPEVTQTPSHQVTQMGQEVILRCVPISNHLYFYWYRQILGQKVEFLVSFYNNEISEKSEIFDDQFSVERPDGSNFTLKIRSTKLEDSAMYFCASRPRDRSYNEQFFGPGTRLTVL.

V is TRBV20-1 and J is TRBJ2-3; possible D gene TRBD2, 5 bases. Germline assignment: CDR1 DFQATT and CDR2 SNEGSKA (reference sequence). V was cut by 7 bases and J by 6 bases, with 11 bases left in between. The CDR3 length is 11 residues. Here the CDR3 reads CSGGPGDTQYF. The CDR3 nucleotides read TGCAGTGGAGGGCCGGGGGATACGCAGTATTTT.

The CDR3 DNA is TGTGCCAGCAGCTTAGTCGCAGCGAGCTATGGCTACACCTTC. Translated: CASSLVAASYGYTF. The rearrangement links TRBV11-2 to TRBJ1-2; D is ambiguous. Per germline, CDR1 SGHAT and CDR2 FQNNGV. This CDR3 region has 14 residues. V gave up 1 base and J gave up 4 bases, with 10 bases separating them.

This chain joins TRBV18 and TRBJ1-2; D not certain. Germline V gene data show CDR1 as KGHSH and CDR2 as LQKENI. V lost 2 bases, J lost 4 bases, and 11 bases lay in between. This CDR3 has 14 amino acids. The CDR3 DNA reads as TGTGCCAGCTCACCAAGTGGCCTTCCCTATGGCTACACCTTC. It yields the protein CASSPSGLPYGYTF.

The CDR3 loop is CSARDLHEQFF. The CDR3 region has the DNA TGCAGTGCTAGAGATCTACATGAGCAGTTCTTC. This sequence joins TRBV20-1 and TRBJ2-1; D uncertain. V shed 0 bases and J shed 8 bases, with 5 bases lying between them. The CDR3 totals 11 residues. Looked up from germline, CDR1 is DFQATT and CDR2 is SNEGSKA (reference sequence).

The V and J genes are TRBV5-6 and TRBJ1-1; D gene uncertain. This CDR3 has 13 residues. The V end lost 2 bases, the J end lost 8 bases, and 13 bases lay between the germline ends. Germline V gene lookup returns CDR1 SGHDT and CDR2 YYEEEE. CDR3 sequence (DNA): TGTGCCAGCAGCTTAGCGGGCAAGGCGGAAGCTTTCTTT. This sequence encodes CASSLAGKAEAFF.